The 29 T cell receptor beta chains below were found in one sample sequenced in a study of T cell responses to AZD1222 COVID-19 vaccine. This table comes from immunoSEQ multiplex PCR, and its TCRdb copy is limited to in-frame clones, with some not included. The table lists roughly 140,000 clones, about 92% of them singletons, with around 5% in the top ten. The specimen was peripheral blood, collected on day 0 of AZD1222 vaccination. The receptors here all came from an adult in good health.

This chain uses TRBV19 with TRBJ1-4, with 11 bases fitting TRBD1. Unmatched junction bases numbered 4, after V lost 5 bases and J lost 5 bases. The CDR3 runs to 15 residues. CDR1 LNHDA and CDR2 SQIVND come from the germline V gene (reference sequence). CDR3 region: CASSAWTGGNEKLFF. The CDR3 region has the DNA TGTGCCAGTAGTGCCTGGACAGGGGGCAATGAAAAACTGTTTTTT.

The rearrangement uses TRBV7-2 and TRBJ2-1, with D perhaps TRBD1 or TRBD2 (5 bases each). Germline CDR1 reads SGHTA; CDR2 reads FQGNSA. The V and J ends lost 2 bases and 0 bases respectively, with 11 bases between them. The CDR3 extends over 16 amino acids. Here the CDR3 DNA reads TGTGCCAGCAGCTTAAGTGGTGGGACCTCCTACAATGAGCAGTTCTTC. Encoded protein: CASSLSGGTSYNEQFF.

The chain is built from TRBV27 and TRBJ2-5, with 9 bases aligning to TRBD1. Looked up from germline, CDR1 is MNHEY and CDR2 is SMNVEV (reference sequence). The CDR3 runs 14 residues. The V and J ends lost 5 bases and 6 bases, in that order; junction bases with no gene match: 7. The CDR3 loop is CASSTQQGAKTQYF. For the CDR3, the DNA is TGTGCCAGCAGTACCCAACAGGGGGCGAAGACCCAGTACTTC.

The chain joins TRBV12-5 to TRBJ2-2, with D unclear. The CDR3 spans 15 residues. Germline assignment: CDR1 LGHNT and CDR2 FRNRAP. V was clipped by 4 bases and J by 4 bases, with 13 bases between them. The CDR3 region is CASGSPPSVTGELFF. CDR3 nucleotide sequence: TGTGCTAGTGGTTCCCCCCCCAGCGTCACCGGGGAGCTGTTTTTT.

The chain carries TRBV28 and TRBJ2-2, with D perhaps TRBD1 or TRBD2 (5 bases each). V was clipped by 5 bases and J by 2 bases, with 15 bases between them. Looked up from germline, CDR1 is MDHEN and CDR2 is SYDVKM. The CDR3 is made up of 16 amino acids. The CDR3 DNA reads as TGTGCCAGCAGTGACTATTGGACAAGAAACACCGGGGAGCTGTTTTTT. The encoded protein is CASSDYWTRNTGELFF.

CDR3 sequence reads: CASSTLLARASYNEQFF. Here the CDR3 DNA reads TGTGCCAGCAGCACACTACTAGCGAGAGCGTCCTACAATGAGCAGTTCTTC. This chain uses TRBV7-9 with TRBJ2-1; TRBD2 aligns across 7 bases. CDR1 SEHNR and CDR2 FQNEAQ come from the germline V gene (reference sequence). Trimming took 5 bases from V and 1 from J; bases not matched to a gene: 11. The CDR3 loop spans 17 amino acids.

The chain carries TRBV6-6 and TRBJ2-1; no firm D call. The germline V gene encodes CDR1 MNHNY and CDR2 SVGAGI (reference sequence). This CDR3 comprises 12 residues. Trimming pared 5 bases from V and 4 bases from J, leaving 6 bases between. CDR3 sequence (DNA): TGTGCCAGCAGTGCTAGTTACAATGAGCAGTTCTTC. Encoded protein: CASSASYNEQFF.

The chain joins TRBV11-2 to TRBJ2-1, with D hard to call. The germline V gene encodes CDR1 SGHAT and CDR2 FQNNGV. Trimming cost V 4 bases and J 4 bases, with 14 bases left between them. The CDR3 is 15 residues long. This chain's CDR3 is CASSSPGRFYNEQFF. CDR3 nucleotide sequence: TGTGCCAGCAGCTCCCCGGGCCGTTTTTACAATGAGCAGTTCTTC. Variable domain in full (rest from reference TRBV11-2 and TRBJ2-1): EAGVAQSPRYKIIEKRQSVAFWCNPISGHATLYWYQQILGQGPKLLIQFQNNGVVDDSQLPKDRFSAERLKGVDSTLKIQPAKLEDSAVYLCASSSPGRFYNEQFFGPGTRLTVL.

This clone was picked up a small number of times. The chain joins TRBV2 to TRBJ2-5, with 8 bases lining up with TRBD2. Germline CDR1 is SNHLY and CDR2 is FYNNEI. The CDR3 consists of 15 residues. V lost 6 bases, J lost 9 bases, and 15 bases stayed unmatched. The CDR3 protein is CASSLDSAGLGAQYF. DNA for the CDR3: TGTGCCAGCAGCCTTGATTCCGCGGGACTAGGGGCCCAGTACTTC.

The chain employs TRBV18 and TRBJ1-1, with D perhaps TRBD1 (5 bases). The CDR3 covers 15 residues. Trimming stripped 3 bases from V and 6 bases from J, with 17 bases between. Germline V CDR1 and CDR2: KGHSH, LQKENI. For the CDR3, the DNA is TGTGCCAGCTCACCGGGGACGGGCAGGCCGGCTGAAGCTTTCTTT. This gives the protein CASSPGTGRPAEAFF.

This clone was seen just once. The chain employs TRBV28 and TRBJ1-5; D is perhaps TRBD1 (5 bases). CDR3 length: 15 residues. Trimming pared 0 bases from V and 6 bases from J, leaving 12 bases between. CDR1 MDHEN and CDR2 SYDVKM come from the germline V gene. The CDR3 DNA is TGTGCCAGCAGTTTATGGGGGGGGGACGGTCAGCCCCAGCATTTT. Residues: CASSLWGGDGQPQHF.

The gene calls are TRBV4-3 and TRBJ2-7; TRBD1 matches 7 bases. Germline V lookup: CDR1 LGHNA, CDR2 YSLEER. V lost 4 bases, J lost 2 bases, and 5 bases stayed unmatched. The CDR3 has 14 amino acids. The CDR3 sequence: CASSLRTGAYEQYF. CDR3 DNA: TGCGCCAGCAGCCTCCGGACAGGAGCCTACGAGCAGTACTTC.

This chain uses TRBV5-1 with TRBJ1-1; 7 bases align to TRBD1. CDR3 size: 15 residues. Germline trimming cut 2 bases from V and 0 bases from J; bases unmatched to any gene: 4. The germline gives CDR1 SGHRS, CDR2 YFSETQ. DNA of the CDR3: TGCGCCAGCAGCTTTACAGGGGCAATGAACACTGAAGCTTTCTTT. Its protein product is CASSFTGAMNTEAFF.

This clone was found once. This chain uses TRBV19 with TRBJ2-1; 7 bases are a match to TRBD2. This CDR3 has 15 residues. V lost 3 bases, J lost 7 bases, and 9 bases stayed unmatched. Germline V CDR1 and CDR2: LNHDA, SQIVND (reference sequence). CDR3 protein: CASSITGGMGNEQFF. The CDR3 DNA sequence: TGTGCCAGTAGTATTACGGGAGGCATGGGTAATGAGCAGTTCTTC.

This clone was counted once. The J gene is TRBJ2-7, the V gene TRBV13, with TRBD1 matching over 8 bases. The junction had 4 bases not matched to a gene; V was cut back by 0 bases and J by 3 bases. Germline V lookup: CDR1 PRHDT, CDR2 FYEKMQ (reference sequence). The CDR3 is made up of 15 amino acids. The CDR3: CASSLGQGVLYEQYF. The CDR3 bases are TGTGCCAGCAGCTTAGGACAGGGGGTTCTCTACGAGCAGTACTTC.

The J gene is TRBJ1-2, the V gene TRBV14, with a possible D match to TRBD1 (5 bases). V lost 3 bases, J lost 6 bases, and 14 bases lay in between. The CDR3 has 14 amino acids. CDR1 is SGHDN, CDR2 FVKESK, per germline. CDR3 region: CASSHVGRGDGYTF. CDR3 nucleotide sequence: TGTGCCAGCAGCCATGTCGGGAGGGGTGATGGCTACACCTTC.

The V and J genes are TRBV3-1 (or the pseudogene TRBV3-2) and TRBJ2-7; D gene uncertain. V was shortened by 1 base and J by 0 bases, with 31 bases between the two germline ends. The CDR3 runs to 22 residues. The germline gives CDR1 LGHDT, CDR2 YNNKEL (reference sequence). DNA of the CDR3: TGTGCCAGCAGCCAAGTTTTGTCCGCGGATGGGCCGCGGCCAAGGATCTCCTACGAGCAGTACTTC. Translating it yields CASSQVLSADGPRPRISYEQYF.

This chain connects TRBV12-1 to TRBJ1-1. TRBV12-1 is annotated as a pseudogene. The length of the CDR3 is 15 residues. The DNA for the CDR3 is TGTGCCAGCAGCTTTTACCGGGTGAGTGGCACTGAAGCTTTCTTT. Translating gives CASSFYRVSGTEAFF.

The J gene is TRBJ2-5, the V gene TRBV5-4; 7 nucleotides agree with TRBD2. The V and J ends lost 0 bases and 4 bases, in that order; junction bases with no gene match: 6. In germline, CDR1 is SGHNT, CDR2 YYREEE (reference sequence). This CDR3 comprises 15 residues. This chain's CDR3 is CASSLGGSGGETQYF. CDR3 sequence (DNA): TGTGCCAGCAGCTTGGGGGGCTCGGGGGGAGAGACCCAGTACTTC.

The CDR3 DNA follows: TGCGCCAGCAGGCCGGGACAGGGTCAAAGCGGGGAGCTGTTTTTT. Amino acid sequence: CASRPGQGQSGELFF. The chain has TRBV10-2 and TRBJ2-2; 9 bases match TRBD1. Germline CDR1 is WSHSY and CDR2 is SAAADI. The CDR3 has 15 amino acids. V gave up 6 bases and J gave up 7 bases; unmatched junction bases: 9.

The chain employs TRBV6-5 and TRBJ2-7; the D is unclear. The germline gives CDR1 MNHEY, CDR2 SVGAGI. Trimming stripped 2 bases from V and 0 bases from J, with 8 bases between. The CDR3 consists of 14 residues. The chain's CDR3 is CASSYLRFSYEQYF. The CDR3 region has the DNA TGTGCCAGCAGTTACCTCCGATTCTCCTACGAGCAGTACTTC.

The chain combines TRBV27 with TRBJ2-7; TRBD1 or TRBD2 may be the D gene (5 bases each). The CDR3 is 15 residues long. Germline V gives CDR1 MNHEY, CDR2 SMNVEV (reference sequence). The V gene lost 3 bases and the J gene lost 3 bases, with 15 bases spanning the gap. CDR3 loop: CASSFGRDPIYEQYF. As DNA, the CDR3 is TGTGCCAGCAGTTTTGGTCGGGACCCCATCTACGAGCAGTACTTC.

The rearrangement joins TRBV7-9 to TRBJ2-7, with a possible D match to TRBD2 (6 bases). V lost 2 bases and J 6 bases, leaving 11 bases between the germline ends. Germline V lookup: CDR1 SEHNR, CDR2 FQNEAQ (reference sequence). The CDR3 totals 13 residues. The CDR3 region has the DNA TGTGCCAGCAGCTTACCGGGGGTGAGCGAGCAGTACTTC. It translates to CASSLPGVSEQYF.

The CDR3 spells CASTSAIGQGAVEKLFF. The CDR3 bases are TGTGCCAGTACCAGTGCCATTGGTCAGGGGGCAGTTGAAAAACTGTTTTTT. V usage is TRBV19 and J usage is TRBJ1-4; 8 nucleotides match TRBD1. V trimming: 7 bases; J trimming: 7 bases; junction bases outside the gene matches: 17. CDR1 is LNHDA, CDR2 SQIVND, per germline (reference sequence). The CDR3 spans 17 residues.

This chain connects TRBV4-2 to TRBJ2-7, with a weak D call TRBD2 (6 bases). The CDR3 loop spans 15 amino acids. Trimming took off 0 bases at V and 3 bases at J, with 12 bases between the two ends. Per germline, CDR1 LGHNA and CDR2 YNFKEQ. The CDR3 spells CASSQDWLANYEQYF. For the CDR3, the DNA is TGTGCCAGCAGCCAAGATTGGCTAGCGAACTACGAGCAGTACTTC.

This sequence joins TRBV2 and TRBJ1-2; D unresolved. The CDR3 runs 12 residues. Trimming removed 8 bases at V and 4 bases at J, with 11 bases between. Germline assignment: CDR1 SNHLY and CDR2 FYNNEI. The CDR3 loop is CASYGQTYGYTF. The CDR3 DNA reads TGTGCCAGCTATGGTCAGACCTATGGCTACACCTTC.

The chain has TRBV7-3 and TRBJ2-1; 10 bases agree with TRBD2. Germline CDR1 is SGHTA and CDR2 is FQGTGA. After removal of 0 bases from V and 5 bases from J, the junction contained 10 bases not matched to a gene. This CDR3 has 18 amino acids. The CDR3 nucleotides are TGTGCCAGCAGCTTAACCCCAGCGGGAGGGCATCGCAACAATGAGCAGTTCTTC. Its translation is CASSLTPAGGHRNNEQFF.

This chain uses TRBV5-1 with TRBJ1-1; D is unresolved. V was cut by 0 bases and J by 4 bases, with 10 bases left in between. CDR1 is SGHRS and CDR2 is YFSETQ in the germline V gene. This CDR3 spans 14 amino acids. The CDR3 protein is CASSLGRGSTEAFF. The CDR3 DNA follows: TGCGCCAGCAGCTTGGGCCGGGGATCCACTGAAGCTTTCTTT.

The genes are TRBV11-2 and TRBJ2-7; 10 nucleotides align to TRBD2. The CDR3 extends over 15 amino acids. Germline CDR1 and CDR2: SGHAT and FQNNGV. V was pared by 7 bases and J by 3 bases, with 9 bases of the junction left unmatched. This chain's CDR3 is CASKLLAGGGYEQYF. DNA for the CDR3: TGTGCCAGCAAATTATTAGCGGGGGGCGGCTACGAGCAGTACTTC.